This TCR beta chain originates from a study of CXCR3-negative and CXCR3-positive naive CD8 T cells. Study results and limitations: The TRB CDR3s that CXCR3-positive naive cells carried were more hydrophobic than those of CXCR3-negative naive cells.

The authors gated naive CD8+ T cells as CD45RO-CCR7+CD27+CD95-. TRB cDNA libraries were made by UMI-labeled 5' RACE. TCRdb re-called the 5' RACE reads and shows each CDR3 protein once, DNA omitted. The listing records around 140,000 distinct CDR3 sequences. Details on this clonotype: Its antigen is undetermined.

This TCR was recovered from a human donor in good health. Some clones in this sample may be carry-over from other donors' samples. Input material: naive CXCR3+ CD8+ T cells from blood. This sample's subset: CD45RO-CCR7+CD27+CD95- naive CD8+ T cells expressing CXCR3 (TNR3+).

The CDR3 is CASSEAGYTDTQYF. The chain combines TRBV5-5 with TRBJ2-3; TCRdb names TRBD2, which stays unverified in the absence of DNA. The germline gives CDR1 SGHKS, CDR2 YYEKEE (reference sequence). This CDR3 contains 14 residues.